These T cell receptor beta chains were read from a single sample in a study of blood T cell repertoires in COVID-19. Profiled with immunoSEQ multiplex PCR; TCRdb holds only in-frame clones, not every one. The table records 200,000 to 300,000 clones, around 84% of them present only once. Sequenced material: peripheral blood. These receptors all come from a man aged 55 to 70 with acute or convalescent COVID-19. CDR3s include the opening cysteine and the closing phenylalanine or tryptophan. Fields, in order: D gene, V gene, clone size, J gene, CDR3 protein, CDR3 DNA. A D gene is named only where the DNA matches it firmly. Clone size is not always given. Where it is, it says once, few, many or a class for expanded clones.

TRBD2	TRBV18	-	TRBJ2-3	CASSPLAGGADTQYF	TGTGCCAGCTCACCCCTCGCGGGAGGCGCAGATACGCAGTATTTT
TRBD1	TRBV6-5	-	TRBJ1-2	CASVGTGTYGYTF	TGTGCCAGCGTGGGGACAGGCACCTATGGCTACACCTTC
TRBD2	TRBV11-3	-	TRBJ2-3	CASSLGTSRDTQYF	TGTGCCAGCAGCTTAGGGACTAGCAGAGATACGCAGTATTTT
TRBD2	TRBV7-7	-	TRBJ2-1	CASSLSPGTSGAYNEQFF	TGTGCTAGCAGCCTCAGCCCCGGGACTAGCGGGGCATACAATGAGCAGTTCTTC
-	TRBV2	-	TRBJ2-3	CASRVAASTDTQYF	TGTGCCAGCAGAGTAGCGGCTAGCACAGATACGCAGTATTTT
-	TRBV5-4	-	TRBJ1-1	CASSLVQVNTEAFF	TGTGCCAGCAGCTTGGTGCAGGTGAACACTGAAGCTTTCTTT
-	TRBV5-6	-	TRBJ2-1	CASSPDSRNEQFF	TGTGCCAGCAGCCCGGACAGCAGGAATGAGCAGTTCTTC
-	TRBV5-1	-	TRBJ2-5	CASSLDLYQETQYF	TGCGCCAGCAGCTTGGATCTCTACCAAGAGACCCAGTACTTC
TRBD2	TRBV29-1	-	TRBJ2-7	CSAGGRTSGQPTYEQYF	TGCAGCGCCGGAGGGCGAACTAGCGGACAACCTACCTACGAGCAGTACTTC
TRBD2	TRBV7-2	-	TRBJ2-3	CASSSSGGGTDTQYF	TGTGCCAGCAGTTCTAGCGGGGGGGGCACAGATACGCAGTATTTT
-	TRBV10-3	-	TRBJ2-7	CAISDNSYEQYF	TGTGCCATCAGTGATAACTCCTACGAGCAGTACTTC
TRBD1	TRBV10-3	-	TRBJ2-1	CAISRDRGANEQFF	TGTGCCATCAGCAGGGACAGGGGTGCGAATGAGCAGTTCTTC
TRBD1	TRBV14	-	TRBJ2-7	CASSQGTGTGQYF	TGTGCCAGCAGCCAAGGGACAGGGACTGGGCAGTACTTC
TRBD2	TRBV10-3	-	TRBJ2-3	CAIILVVAGNTDTQYF	TGTGCCATCATATTGGTGGTAGCGGGGAACACAGATACGCAGTATTTT
TRBD1	TRBV28	few	TRBJ2-3	CASRGTVSTDTQYF	TGTGCCAGCAGAGGGACAGTTAGCACAGATACGCAGTATTTT
-	TRBV10-2	-	TRBJ2-7	CASSEYRGGYEQYF	TGCGCCAGCAGTGAGTACAGGGGAGGCTACGAGCAGTACTTC
-	TRBV6-6	-	TRBJ1-5	CASSLDSYSNQPQHF	TGTGCCAGCAGCCTGGACAGCTATAGCAATCAGCCCCAGCATTTT
TRBD1	TRBV28	-	TRBJ1-1	CASSLFGTGATEAFF	TGTGCCAGCAGTTTATTTGGTACAGGGGCCACTGAAGCTTTCTTT
TRBD2	TRBV28	-	TRBJ2-1	CASNKPRGSSYNEQFF	TGTGCCAGCAATAAACCCCGCGGGAGCTCCTACAATGAGCAGTTCTTC
-	TRBV5-1	-	TRBJ2-7	CASSSIRQVGSYEQYF	TGCGCCAGCAGCTCCATTCGACAGGTGGGGTCCTACGAGCAGTACTTC
-	TRBV14	few	TRBJ1-1	CASRHLSGGDTEAFF	TGTGCCAGCAGGCACCTATCGGGGGGCGACACTGAAGCTTTCTTT
TRBD2	TRBV4-3	once	TRBJ2-3	CASSQEGGLVSDTQYF	TGCGCCAGCAGCCAAGAAGGGGGACTAGTTTCAGATACGCAGTATTTT
-	TRBV7-9	few	TRBJ1-2	CASSYDTYAVYGYTF	TGTGCCAGCAGCTACGACACCTACGCCGTCTATGGCTACACCTTC
TRBD2	TRBV19	-	TRBJ2-3	CASARGGRAYTDTQYF	TGTGCCAGTGCTCGCGGCGGGAGGGCCTACACAGATACGCAGTATTTT
-	TRBV7-3	-	TRBJ2-5	CASSLYGTRGLGETQYF	TGTGCCAGCAGCTTATACGGGACCAGGGGCCTGGGGGAGACCCAGTACTTC
-	TRBV6-5	-	TRBJ1-4	CASSYSTGNEKLFF	TGTGCCAGCAGTTACTCGACTGGGAATGAAAAACTGTTTTTT
TRBD1	TRBV7-9	-	TRBJ1-2	CASSSGRQGLSYGYTF	TGTGCCAGCAGCTCTGGCCGACAGGGTTTATCCTATGGCTACACCTTC
-	TRBV9	-	TRBJ2-7	CASSAERLGGEQYF	TGTGCCAGCAGCGCGGAAAGGCTAGGGGGCGAGCAGTACTTC
-	TRBV19	-	TRBJ2-3	CASRVQGTDTQYF	TGTGCCAGTAGGGTCCAGGGCACAGATACGCAGTATTTT
TRBD1	TRBV29-1	few	TRBJ2-3	CSSDRGQDTQYF	TGCAGCAGTGACAGGGGACAAGATACGCAGTATTTT
TRBD1	TRBV28	once	TRBJ1-5	CASRPDRARVQPQHF	TGTGCCAGCAGACCAGACAGGGCTAGGGTTCAGCCCCAGCATTTT
-	TRBV7-3	-	TRBJ2-2	CASSLEVNGELFF	TGTGCCAGCAGCTTAGAGGTGAACGGGGAGCTGTTTTTT
TRBD1	TRBV7-9	-	TRBJ1-5	CASSSGTGFSDQPQHF	TGTGCCAGCAGCTCCGGGACAGGTTTTTCCGATCAGCCCCAGCATTTT
TRBD1	TRBV19	-	TRBJ1-1	CASSNPGQGNTEAFF	TGTGCCAGTAGTAACCCCGGACAGGGAAACACTGAAGCTTTCTTT
TRBD2	TRBV4-1	-	TRBJ2-7	CASSQEALAGAYEQYF	TGCGCCAGCAGCCAAGAAGCACTAGCGGGGGCCTACGAGCAGTACTTC
-	TRBV6-5	-	TRBJ1-1	CASNLEWNTEAFF	TGTGCCAGCAACCTCGAGTGGAACACTGAAGCTTTCTTT
TRBD1	TRBV3-1/TRBV3-2	-	TRBJ1-2	CASSHMTGRLNGYTF	TGTGCCAGCAGCCATATGACAGGGAGGCTTAATGGCTACACCTTC
TRBD1	TRBV10-3	-	TRBJ1-1	CAIRDTGAGNTEAFF	TGTGCCATCAGGGATACAGGGGCGGGGAACACTGAAGCTTTCTTT
-	TRBV12-3/TRBV12-4	-	TRBJ1-2	CASSRERGGYTF	TGTGCCAGCAGCAGGGAAAGGGGAGGCTACACCTTC